The source of this T cell receptor beta chain is a study of identical twins. Study conclusions and caveats: Models underestimated TCR alpha sharing (out-of-frame) in monozygotic twins.

Healthy Caucasian individuals made up all the donors. TCRdb re-analysed the 5' RACE reads in MiXCR, keeping a single row per CDR3 protein. The sample lists about 240,000 distinct CDR3 sequences, roughly a tenth occurring once. This clonotype was counted between two and nine times. Its antigen is not known. The sequence was obtained from a man aged 50-59 years in good health. Sequencing used memory T cells sorted from blood.

CDR3 residues: CASSPRGASTDTQYF. The DNA for the CDR3 is TGTGCCAGCAGTCCTCGCGGGGCCAGCACAGATACGCAGTATTTT. The J gene is TRBJ2-3, the V gene TRBV6-1; TRBD2 might be the D (6 bases). CDR1 is MNHNS and CDR2 is SASEGT in the germline V gene. The CDR3 length is 15 residues. Trimming shortened V by 5 bases and J by 0 bases, and 12 bases separated the two germline ends.